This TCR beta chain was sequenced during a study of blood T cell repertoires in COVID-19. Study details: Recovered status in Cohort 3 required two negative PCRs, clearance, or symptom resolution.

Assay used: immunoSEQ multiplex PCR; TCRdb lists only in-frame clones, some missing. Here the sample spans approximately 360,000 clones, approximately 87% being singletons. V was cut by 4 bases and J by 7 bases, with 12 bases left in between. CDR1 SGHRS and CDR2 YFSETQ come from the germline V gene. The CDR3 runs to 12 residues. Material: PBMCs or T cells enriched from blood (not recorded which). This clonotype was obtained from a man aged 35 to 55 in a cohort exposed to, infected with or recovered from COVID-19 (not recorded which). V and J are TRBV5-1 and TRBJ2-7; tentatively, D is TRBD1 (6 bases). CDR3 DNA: TGCGCCAGCAGCATTCAAGGGGGTGAGCAGTACTTC. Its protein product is CASSIQGGEQYF. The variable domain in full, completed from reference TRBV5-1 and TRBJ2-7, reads KAGVTQTPRYLIKTRGQQVTLSCSPISGHRSVSWYQQTPGQGLQFLFEYFSETQRNKGNFPGRFSGRQFSNSRSEMNVSTLELGDSALYLCASSIQGGEQYFGPGTRLTVT.